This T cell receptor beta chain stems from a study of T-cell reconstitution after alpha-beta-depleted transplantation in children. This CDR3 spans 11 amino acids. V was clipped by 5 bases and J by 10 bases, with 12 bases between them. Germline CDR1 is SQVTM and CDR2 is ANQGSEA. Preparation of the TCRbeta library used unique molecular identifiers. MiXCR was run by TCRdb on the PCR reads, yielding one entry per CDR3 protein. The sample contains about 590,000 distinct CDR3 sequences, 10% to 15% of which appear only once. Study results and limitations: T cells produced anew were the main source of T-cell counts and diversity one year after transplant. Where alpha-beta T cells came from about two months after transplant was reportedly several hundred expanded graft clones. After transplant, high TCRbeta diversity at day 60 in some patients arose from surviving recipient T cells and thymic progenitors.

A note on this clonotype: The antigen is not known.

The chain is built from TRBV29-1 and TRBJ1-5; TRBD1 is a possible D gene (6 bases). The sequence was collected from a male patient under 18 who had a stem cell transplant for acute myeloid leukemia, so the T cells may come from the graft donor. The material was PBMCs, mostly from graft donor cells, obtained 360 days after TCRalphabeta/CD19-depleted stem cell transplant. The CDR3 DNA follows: TGCAGCGTTCGGGGGGCGGGCCCCCAGCATTTT. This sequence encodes CSVRGAGPQHF. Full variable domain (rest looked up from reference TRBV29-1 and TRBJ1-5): SAVISQKPSRDICQRGTSLTIQCQVDSQVTMMFWYRQQPGQSLTLIATANQGSEATYESGFVIDKFPISRPNLTFSTLTVSNMSPEDSSIYLCSVRGAGPQHFGDGTRLSIL.